Following are 26 T cell receptor beta chains from one sample sequenced in a study of CD8+ T cells in alopecia areata. RNA was extracted and reverse transcribed into cDNA as the sequencing template. TCRdb's table, derived via immunoSEQ multiplex PCR, lists solely in-frame clones and lacks some. The data contain 150,000 to 200,000 clones, 50% to 65% of them singletons. Sequencing was done on a sample of CD4+ T cells sorted from blood. These receptors were taken from a human donor in good health.

The chain links TRBV30 to TRBJ2-3; D unclear. Deletions cut 3 bases from V and 0 bases from J, with 13 bases between. From germline, CDR1 is GTSNPN and CDR2 SVGIG (reference sequence). This CDR3 region has 15 residues. CDR3 region: CAWRPGGYSTDTQYF. The CDR3 coding sequence is TGTGCCTGGAGACCCGGCGGCTATAGCACAGATACGCAGTATTTT.

The V call is TRBV29-1, the J call TRBJ2-1; D unresolved. The CDR3 covers 12 residues. CDR1 SQVTM and CDR2 ANQGSEA come from the germline V gene. Trimming cost V 6 bases and J 5 bases, with 11 bases left between them. The CDR3 DNA is TGCAGCGTGGGGTTTAATCACAATGAGCAGTTCTTC. This codes for CSVGFNHNEQFF.

This chain connects TRBV2 to TRBJ1-1; no definite D call. Germline V gene data show CDR1 as SNHLY and CDR2 as FYNNEI. The CDR3 spans 13 residues. The ends were cut back, 2 bases at V and 4 bases at J, with 8 bases in the middle. The CDR3 here is CASSELAPTEAFF. For the CDR3, the DNA is TGTGCCAGCAGTGAACTGGCACCCACTGAAGCTTTCTTT.

The V and J genes are TRBV5-6 and TRBJ1-5, with D uncertain. The V gene lost 4 bases and the J gene lost 10 bases, with 15 bases spanning the gap. The CDR3 is 13 amino acids. The V gene's germline CDR1 is SGHDT and CDR2 YYEEEE. The CDR3 sequence: CASSRFPDRPQHF. The CDR3 DNA sequence: TGTGCCAGCAGCCGATTTCCGGATCGACCCCAGCATTTT.

This clone was seen only a few times. This sequence joins TRBV5-1 and TRBJ2-7, with 8 bases that match TRBD1. Germline V CDR1 and CDR2: SGHRS, YFSETQ. This CDR3 region has 15 residues. V gave up 0 bases and J gave up 2 bases; unmatched junction bases: 4. The CDR3 DNA reads TGCGCCAGCAGCTTGGGACAGGGGTTTACCTACGAGCAGTACTTC. Encoded protein: CASSLGQGFTYEQYF. Drawing the rest from reference TRBV5-1 and TRBJ2-7, the complete variable domain is KAGVTQTPRYLIKTRGQQVTLSCSPISGHRSVSWYQQTPGQGLQFLFEYFSETQRNKGNFPGRFSGRQFSNSRSEMNVSTLELGDSALYLCASSLGQGFTYEQYFGPGTRLTVT.

This rearrangement joins TRBV6-5 to TRBJ1-1, with D perhaps matching TRBD1 (5 bases). Per germline, CDR1 MNHEY and CDR2 SVGAGI. The CDR3 is 13 residues long. V was cut by 5 bases and J by 5 bases, with 12 bases left in between. CDR3 sequence reads: CASSGAVRTEAFF. The CDR3 DNA is TGTGCCAGCAGTGGGGCAGTCCGGACTGAAGCTTTCTTT.

The CDR3: CATGGWNYGYTF. The CDR3 DNA is TGTGCCACCGGTGGATGGAACTATGGCTACACCTTC. The chain is built from TRBV27 and TRBJ1-2; D is uncertain. The germline V gene has CDR1 MNHEY and CDR2 SMNVEV (reference sequence). The CDR3 has 12 amino acids. Trimming left V 10 bases short and J 2 bases short, with 11 bases between.

This clone was detected a few times. The V call is TRBV10-3, the J call TRBJ2-1, with D hard to call. V gave up 8 bases and J gave up 7 bases, with 18 bases separating them. CDR1 is ENHRY, CDR2 SYGVKD, per germline. The CDR3 extends over 14 amino acids. The CDR3 here is CAIGSQAPGNEQFF. For the CDR3, the DNA is TGTGCCATCGGTAGCCAGGCTCCCGGGAATGAGCAGTTCTTC.

A few counts support this clone. This sequence joins TRBV4-1 and TRBJ1-4; a possible D gene is TRBD1 (5 bases). Per germline, CDR1 MGHRA and CDR2 YSYEKL. Deletions cut 8 bases from V and 4 bases from J, with 14 bases between. The CDR3 runs 14 residues. The CDR3 here is CASRRGTVNEKLFF. The CDR3 DNA is TGCGCCAGCCGCCGGGGGACCGTTAATGAAAAACTGTTTTTT.

The chain uses TRBV4-1 and TRBJ2-5, with no clear D. Trimming left V 1 base short and J 5 bases short, with 8 bases between. The CDR3 runs 13 residues. Germline values: CDR1 MGHRA, CDR2 YSYEKL. In nucleotides, the CDR3 is TGCGCCAGCAGCCAAGCGATGCGGGAGACCCAGTACTTC. It is translated as CASSQAMRETQYF.

V is TRBV2 and J is TRBJ2-7; TRBD1 matches at 9 bases. Germline V gives CDR1 SNHLY, CDR2 FYNNEI. The CDR3 covers 13 residues. The V gene end was trimmed by 8 bases and the J gene end by 2 bases; junction bases not matched to a gene: 4. CDR3 region: CASGGQGPYEQYF. The CDR3 coding sequence is TGTGCCAGCGGAGGACAGGGGCCCTACGAGCAGTACTTC.

The rearrangement uses TRBV9 and TRBJ2-1; the match to TRBD2 covers 8 bases. The CDR3 has 17 amino acids. V was clipped by 7 bases and J by 0 bases; unmatched bases: 12. CDR1 is SGDLS, CDR2 YYNGEE, per germline. In DNA form, the CDR3 reads TGTGCCAGCGCCGAGGGTCTAGCGGGCCGCTCCTACAATGAGCAGTTCTTC. This sequence encodes CASAEGLAGRSYNEQFF.

The sample holds a few counts of this clone. Here the CDR3 DNA reads TGCAGTGCGTATGGCTCTCGGCAGTACTTC. Amino acid sequence: CSAYGSRQYF. The chain has TRBV20-1 and TRBJ2-7; D unresolved. Per the germline V gene, CDR1 is DFQATT and CDR2 is SNEGSKA (reference sequence). The CDR3 contains 10 residues. V was clipped by 6 bases and J by 9 bases, with 12 bases between them.

This clone was counted a few times. The rearrangement links TRBV7-6 to TRBJ2-5; 8 bases match TRBD2. Trimming cost V 5 bases and J 5 bases; bases outside gene matches: 10. The germline CDR1 and CDR2 sequences are SGHVS and FNYEAQ. This CDR3 has 15 amino acids. The CDR3 region has the DNA TGTGCCAGCAGCCCGACGGGAGGGCCGGGGGAGACCCAGTACTTC. It yields the protein CASSPTGGPGETQYF. Full variable domain (rest looked up from reference TRBV7-6 and TRBJ2-5): GAGVSQSPRYKVTKRGQDVALRCDPISGHVSLYWYRQALGQGPEFLTYFNYEAQQDKSGLPNDRFSAERPEGSISTLTIQRTEQRDSAMYRCASSPTGGPGETQYFGPGTRLLVL.

The chain links TRBV20-1 to TRBJ2-3; D might be TRBD1 (6 bases). Trimming took off 7 bases at V and 6 bases at J, with 11 bases between the two ends. The germline V gene has CDR1 DFQATT and CDR2 SNEGSKA (reference sequence). The CDR3 is made up of 11 amino acids. CDR3 protein: CSVTQGDTQYF. In nucleotides, the CDR3 is TGCAGTGTTACCCAGGGGGATACGCAGTATTTT.

This clone showed up just a few times. The rearrangement uses TRBV5-6 and TRBJ1-2; D remains unclear. The CDR3 is 12 amino acids. Germline lookup yields CDR1 SGHDT and CDR2 YYEEEE. The germline V and J ends were trimmed by 0 bases and 6 bases, with 6 bases remaining between them. CDR3 coding DNA: TGTGCCAGCAGCTTGGGGAAGAATGGCTACACCTTC. Translation gives CASSLGKNGYTF.

This CDR3 reads CASSPVQAGGAKTQYF. Here the CDR3 DNA reads TGTGCCAGCAGCCCGGTCCAGGCAGGGGGCGCGAAGACCCAGTACTTC. The chain combines TRBV7-9 with TRBJ2-5, with 8 nucleotides matching TRBD1. The CDR3 consists of 16 residues. V lost 5 bases and J lost 6; bases outside the gene matches: 14. CDR1 is SEHNR and CDR2 is FQNEAQ in the germline V gene (reference sequence).

The chain carries TRBV7-2 and TRBJ2-2; 7 bases map to TRBD2. The CDR3 extends over 16 amino acids. V shed 1 base and J 5 bases; nucleotides not matched to a gene: 7. The V gene's germline CDR1 is SGHTA and CDR2 FQGNSA. CDR3 protein: CASSLGSGWTTGELFF. DNA of the CDR3: TGTGCCAGCAGCTTAGGTAGCGGGTGGACGACCGGGGAGCTGTTTTTT.

This clone has a handful of counts. This chain links TRBV29-1 with TRBJ2-7; weak D call: TRBD1 (6 bases). The CDR3 sequence is 11 residues long. V was pared by 3 bases and J by 5 bases, with 8 bases between. Germline CDR1 reads SQVTM; CDR2 reads ANQGSEA. The CDR3 is CSVEGAHEQYF. The CDR3, as DNA: TGCAGCGTTGAGGGGGCCCACGAGCAGTACTTC.

The V gene is TRBV29-1, the J gene TRBJ2-7, with TRBD2 as a possible D gene (5 bases). Trimming removed 4 bases from V and 7 bases from J, with 17 bases in between. The CDR3 has 13 amino acids. The germline V gene has CDR1 SQVTM and CDR2 ANQGSEA. In nucleotides, the CDR3 is TGCAGCGTTGCCCTGGAGTCGGGGTCGGAGCAGTACTTC. Amino acid sequence: CSVALESGSEQYF.

The rearrangement links TRBV29-1 to TRBJ1-2; 10 nucleotides agree with TRBD1. The V gene end was trimmed by 4 bases and the J gene end by 7 bases; junction bases not matched to a gene: 0. The CDR3 spans 11 residues. Germline CDR1 SQVTM, CDR2 ANQGSEA. CDR3: CSVGTGGGYTF. The CDR3 DNA reads TGCAGCGTTGGGACAGGGGGTGGCTACACCTTC.

Only a few counts were recorded for this clone. The chain links TRBV5-4 to TRBJ2-1; 10 nucleotides line up with TRBD2. This CDR3 is 20 amino acids long. V was pared by 4 bases and J by 0 bases, with 16 bases of the junction left unmatched. The V gene's germline CDR1 is SGHNT and CDR2 YYREEE (reference sequence). The DNA of the CDR3 is TGTGCCAGCAGCGGAAGCACTAGCGGGATCCCATTAAACTCCTACAATGAGCAGTTCTTC. Protein product: CASSGSTSGIPLNSYNEQFF.

The chain links TRBV2 to TRBJ1-2; 7 positions match TRBD1. Germline V gene lookup returns CDR1 SNHLY and CDR2 FYNNEI. The CDR3 covers 13 residues. With 5 bases clipped from V and 3 bases from J, the junction kept 3 bases outside the gene matches. The CDR3 DNA sequence: TGTGCCAGCAGTCTAGACAGGGACTATGGCTACACCTTC. As protein: CASSLDRDYGYTF.

The chain links TRBV27 to TRBJ2-5; TRBD2 matches 10 bases. The germline V gene has CDR1 MNHEY and CDR2 SMNVEV (reference sequence). J was trimmed by 3 bases and V by 6 bases; bases with no gene match: 7. There are 15 residues in the CDR3. CDR3 nucleotide sequence: TGTGCCAGCAGGAAGGGAGCGGGAGGGGAAGAGACCCAGTACTTC. Translating gives CASRKGAGGEETQYF.

The genes are TRBV5-1 and TRBJ2-1; 14 bases line up with TRBD2. Trimming took 3 bases from V and 10 from J; bases not matched to a gene: 3. The CDR3 sequence is 14 residues long. Germline V gene lookup returns CDR1 SGHRS and CDR2 YFSETQ. The CDR3 sequence is CASSWGLAGDEQFF. In nucleotides, the CDR3 is TGCGCCAGCAGCTGGGGACTAGCGGGAGACGAGCAGTTCTTC.

This clone was observed a few times. J is TRBJ2-7 and V is TRBV10-3, with 15 bases lining up with TRBD2. CDR1 and CDR2 (germline): ENHRY, SYGVKD. The CDR3 extends over 15 amino acids. The J segment lost 6 bases and the V segment lost 7 bases, leaving 7 bases of the junction unmatched. The CDR3 DNA is TGTGCCATCACTGGACTAGCGGGAGGGCCCGGCGAGCAGTACTTC. Translated, it gives CAITGLAGGPGEQYF.